The rows below give T cell receptor beta chains drawn from one sample of a study of blood T cell repertoires in COVID-19. Sequenced by immunoSEQ multiplex PCR; TCRdb stores in-frame clones only, minus some. The table records some 200,000 clones, roughly four fifths of them present only once. Sequenced: peripheral blood. The receptors derive from a man aged 25-40 years with active or convalescent COVID-19. Each CDR3 is given with its conserved first and last residue. Fields, in order: V gene, clone size, J gene, D gene, CDR3 DNA, CDR3 protein. D genes are given only for firm matches. Not every row has a clone size; where given, it reads once, few, many or a size class.

>TRBV6-2/TRBV6-3|once|TRBJ1-1|.
TGTGCCAGCAGTCCGCACAGGGTATACACTGAAGCTTTCTTT
CASSPHRVYTEAFF
>TRBV4-1|few|TRBJ1-4|.
TGCGCCAGCAGCCGAAGCTTTAGGACTGAGAATGAAAAACTGTTTTTT
CASSRSFRTENEKLFF
>TRBV6-5|.|TRBJ2-1|.
TGTGCCAGCAGTACCCGGGATTCCTACAATGAGCAGTTCTTC
CASSTRDSYNEQFF
>TRBV2|.|TRBJ1-6|.
TGTGCCACCGGTGCGGCCAGCTCCTATAATTCACCCCTCCACTTT
CATGAASSYNSPLHF
>TRBV6-2/TRBV6-3|.|TRBJ2-1|TRBD1
TGTGCCAGCAGTCAGACGACAGGGAGCTCCTACAATGAGCAGTTCTTC
CASSQTTGSSYNEQFF
>TRBV9|few|TRBJ1-6|.
TGTGCCAGCAGCTCGGGGGGGGATTCACCCCTCCACTTT
CASSSGGDSPLHF
>TRBV7-9|.|TRBJ1-2|.
TGTGCCAGCAGCCCCGGACAGTTCTCCTATGGCTACACCTTC
CASSPGQFSYGYTF
>TRBV7-2|.|TRBJ2-3|TRBD2
TGTGCCAGCAGACGCGGGGGGCCGGCAGATACGCAGTATTTT
CASRRGGPADTQYF
>TRBV6-2/TRBV6-3|.|TRBJ2-3|TRBD2
TGTGCCAGCAGTTACAGCGGACTAGCGGGACCTGTCCGAGAGACAGATACGCAGTATTTT
CASSYSGLAGPVRETDTQYF
>TRBV19|.|TRBJ1-2|.
TGTGCCAGTCGGGACAATTGGGGCTACACCTTC
CASRDNWGYTF
>TRBV10-2|.|TRBJ2-2|TRBD1
TGCGCCAGCAGTGAGGGGACAGGGGCCGGGGAGCTGTTTTTT
CASSEGTGAGELFF
>TRBV29-1|.|TRBJ1-2|.
TGCAGCGTTGAAGGAGGTGGCCATGGCTACACCTTC
CSVEGGGHGYTF
>TRBV18|.|TRBJ1-6|.
TGTGCCAGCTCCCCAGGGCCCTATAATTCACCCCTCCACTTT
CASSPGPYNSPLHF
>TRBV2|.|TRBJ1-5|.
TGTGCCAGCAGGACCGCGGGGGGAGGAAACAATCAGCCCCAGCATTTT
CASRTAGGGNNQPQHF
>TRBV29-1|.|TRBJ1-2|.
TGCAGCGTTGACCTAACAGGGAACTATGGCTACACCTTC
CSVDLTGNYGYTF
>TRBV4-1|.|TRBJ1-1|.
TGCGCCAGCAGCCCACAGGGAACCGGCACTGAAGCTTTCTTT
CASSPQGTGTEAFF
>TRBV5-8|.|TRBJ2-5|TRBD1
TGTGCCAGCAGCCCCTGGGACAGTTGGAGGTACCAAGAGACCCAGTACTTC
CASSPWDSWRYQETQYF
>TRBV4-1|.|TRBJ1-3|TRBD1
TGCGCCAGCAGCCCGAGCGCCGCCGGGGACAGGGCTTCTGGAAACACCATATATTTT
CASSPSAAGDRASGNTIYF
>TRBV25-1|.|TRBJ2-5|TRBD2
TGTGCCAGCAGTGAACGGCGGGGACTACCGAAAGAGACCCAGTACTTC
CASSERRGLPKETQYF
>TRBV5-1|once|TRBJ2-5|TRBD2
TGCGCCAGCAGCTTGGCGGTAGCGGGGCTCCAAGAGACCCAGTACTTC
CASSLAVAGLQETQYF
>TRBV27|.|TRBJ2-7|TRBD2
TGTGCCAGCAGTTCGGGACTAGCGGGATTCTCCTACGAGCAGTACTTC
CASSSGLAGFSYEQYF